The present entry profiles one T cell receptor beta chain with its context. The CDR3 covers 15 residues. Trimming left V 2 bases short and J 1 base short, with 11 bases between. The germline gives CDR1 KGHSH, CDR2 LQKENI. These data belong to a study of T cell changes during pregnancy in multiple sclerosis. TCRdb keeps only in-frame clones here, not all; method: immunoSEQ multiplex PCR. The data contain 75,000 to 95,000 clones, about 91% of them singletons. This receptor was obtained from a female donor with multiple sclerosis, enrolled in a pregnancy study. This sample comprised peripheral blood, obtained before pregnancy. The chain uses TRBV18 and TRBJ1-1, with D possibly TRBD1 on 6 matching bases. The CDR3 here is CASSPGGAPNTEAFF. CDR3 nucleotide sequence: TGTGCCAGCTCACCAGGGGGGGCCCCGAACACTGAAGCTTTCTTT.